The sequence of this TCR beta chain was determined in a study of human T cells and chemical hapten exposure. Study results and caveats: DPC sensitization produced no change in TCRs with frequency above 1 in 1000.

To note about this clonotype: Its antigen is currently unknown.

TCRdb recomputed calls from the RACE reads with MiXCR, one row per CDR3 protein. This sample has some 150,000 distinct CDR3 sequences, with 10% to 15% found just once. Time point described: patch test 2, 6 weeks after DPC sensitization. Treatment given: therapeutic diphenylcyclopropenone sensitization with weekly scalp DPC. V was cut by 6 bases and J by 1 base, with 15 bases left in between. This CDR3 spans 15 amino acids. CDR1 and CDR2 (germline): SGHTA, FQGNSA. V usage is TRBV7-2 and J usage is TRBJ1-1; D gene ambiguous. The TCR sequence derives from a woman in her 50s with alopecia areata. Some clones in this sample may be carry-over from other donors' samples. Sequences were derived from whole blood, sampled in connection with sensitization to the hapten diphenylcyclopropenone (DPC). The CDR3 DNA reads TGTGCCAGCAGTAACTACCTAGGGTCGAACACTGAAGCTTTCTTT. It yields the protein CASSNYLGSNTEAFF.